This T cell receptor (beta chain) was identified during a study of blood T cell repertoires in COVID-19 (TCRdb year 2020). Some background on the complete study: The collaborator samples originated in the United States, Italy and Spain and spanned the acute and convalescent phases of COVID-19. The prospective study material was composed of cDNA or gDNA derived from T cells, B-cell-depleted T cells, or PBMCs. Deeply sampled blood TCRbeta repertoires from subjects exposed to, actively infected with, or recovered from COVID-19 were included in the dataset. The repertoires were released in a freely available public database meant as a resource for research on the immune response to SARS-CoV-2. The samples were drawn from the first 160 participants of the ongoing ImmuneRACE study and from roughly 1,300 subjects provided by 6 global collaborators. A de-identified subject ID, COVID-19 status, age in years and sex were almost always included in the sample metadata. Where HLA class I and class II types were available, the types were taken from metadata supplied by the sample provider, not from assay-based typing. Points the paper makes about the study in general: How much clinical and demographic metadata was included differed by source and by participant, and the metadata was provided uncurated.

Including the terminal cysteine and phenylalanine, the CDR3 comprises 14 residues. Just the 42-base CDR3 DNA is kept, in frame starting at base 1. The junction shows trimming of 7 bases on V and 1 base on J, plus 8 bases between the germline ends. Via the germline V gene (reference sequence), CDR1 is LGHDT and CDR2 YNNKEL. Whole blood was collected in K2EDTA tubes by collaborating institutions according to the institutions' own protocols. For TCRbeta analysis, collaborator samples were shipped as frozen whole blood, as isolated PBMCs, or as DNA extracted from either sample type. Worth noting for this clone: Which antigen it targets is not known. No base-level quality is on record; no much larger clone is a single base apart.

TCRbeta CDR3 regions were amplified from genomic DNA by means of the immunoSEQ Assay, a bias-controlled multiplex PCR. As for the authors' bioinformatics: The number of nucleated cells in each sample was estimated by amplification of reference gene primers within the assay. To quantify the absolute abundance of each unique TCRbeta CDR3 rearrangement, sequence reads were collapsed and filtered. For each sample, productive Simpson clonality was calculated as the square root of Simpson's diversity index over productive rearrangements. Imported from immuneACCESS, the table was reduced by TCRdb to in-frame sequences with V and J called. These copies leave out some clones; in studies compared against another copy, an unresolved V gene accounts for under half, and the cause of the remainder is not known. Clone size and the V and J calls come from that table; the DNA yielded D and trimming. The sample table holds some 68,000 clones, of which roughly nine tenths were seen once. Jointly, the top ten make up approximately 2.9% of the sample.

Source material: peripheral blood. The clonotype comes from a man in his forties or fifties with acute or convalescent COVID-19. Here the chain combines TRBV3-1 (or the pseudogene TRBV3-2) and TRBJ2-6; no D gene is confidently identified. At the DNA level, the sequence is TGTGCCAGCAAGAGGTCTTCTGGGGCCAACGTCCTGACTTTC. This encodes CASKRSSGANVLTF.